The 6 T cell receptor beta chains given below trace back to one sample, sequenced in a study of shared clonotypes between healthy human individuals. Measured with immunoSEQ multiplex PCR; TCRdb has only the in-frame clones, and not every one. The sample yields 2,500,000 or so clones, approximately 90% seen once. Sequenced input: naive CD4+ T cells sorted from blood. Documented subset: CD45RA+ positively selected. These receptors all stem from a man between 18 and 29 years old in good health.

A single count supports this clone. The chain carries TRBV10-3 and TRBJ2-3; 11 nucleotides line up with TRBD2. The CDR3 sequence is 16 residues long. The germline V gene has CDR1 ENHRY and CDR2 SYGVKD. Losses at the gene ends were 2 bases for V and 3 bases for J; bases not matched to a gene: 4. The chain's CDR3 is CAISEVAGGQTDTQYF. CDR3 nucleotide sequence: TGTGCCATCAGTGAGGTAGCGGGAGGGCAAACAGATACGCAGTATTTT.

The chain links TRBV6-1 to TRBJ2-2, with 10 bases lining up with TRBD2. The CDR3 has 15 amino acids. J was trimmed by 1 base and V by 7 bases; bases with no gene match: 3. Germline CDR1 and CDR2: MNHNS and SASEGT. The CDR3 nucleotides are TGTGCCAGCACATGGACTAGCGGGAACACCGGGGAGCTGTTTTTT. Amino acids: CASTWTSGNTGELFF.

This rearrangement joins TRBV5-1 to TRBJ2-3; D is unresolved. Germline CDR1 SGHRS, CDR2 YFSETQ. Trimming stripped 1 base from V and 3 bases from J, with 12 bases between. This CDR3 has 15 residues. CDR3 region: CASSLSGSATDTQYF. The CDR3 DNA reads as TGCGCCAGCAGCTTGTCGGGTTCGGCGACAGATACGCAGTATTTT.

For the CDR3, the DNA is TGCGCCAGCAGTCACAAACTGAACACTGAAGCTTTCTTT. It specifies CASSHKLNTEAFF. This chain links TRBV5-1 with TRBJ1-1, with D unclear. Deletions cut 5 bases from V and 0 bases from J, with 8 bases between. From germline, CDR1 is SGHRS and CDR2 YFSETQ. The CDR3 consists of 13 residues.

The V call is TRBV10-3, the J call TRBJ2-5, with 10 bases that match TRBD2. In germline, CDR1 is ENHRY, CDR2 SYGVKD. CDR3 size: 15 residues. V trimming: 11 bases; J trimming: 1 base; junction bases outside the gene matches: 10. CDR3 DNA sequence: TGTGCCCCCAGAGGGTTAGCGGGAGGCCAAGAGACCCAGTACTTC. Translating gives CAPRGLAGGQETQYF.

The chain combines TRBV18 with TRBJ2-7; 10 bases align to TRBD2. V lost 3 bases, J lost 3 bases, and 5 bases stayed unmatched. The CDR3 consists of 15 residues. CDR1 and CDR2 from the germline V gene are KGHSH and LQKENI. The CDR3 is CASSPGTSDGYEQYF. In DNA, the CDR3 is TGTGCCAGCTCACCCGGGACTAGCGATGGCTACGAGCAGTACTTC.